One and the same sample provided the 28 T cell receptor beta chains below, sequenced in a study of a mutant IDH1 vaccine in newly diagnosed glioma. No antigen is known for these receptors. Time point here: week 5, during vaccination. A 20-mer mutant IDH1 peptide at 300 ug was injected subcutaneously with topical imiquimod. TCRdb keeps only in-frame clones here, not all; method: immunoSEQ multiplex PCR. The sample contains fewer than 35,000 clones, roughly 50% of which appear only once. This sample comprised PBMCs, obtained from a glioma patient whose treatment included an IDH1 peptide vaccine. These receptor sequences come from a woman younger than 30 with glioma.

This clone was counted a few times. The chain carries TRBV19 and TRBJ1-1; D is possibly TRBD1 (5 bases). The CDR3 has 13 residues. CDR1 and CDR2 from the germline V gene are LNHDA and SQIVND (reference sequence). Deletions cut 9 bases from V and 10 bases from J, with 21 bases between. The CDR3 sequence is CASKLGEGFRAFF. The CDR3 coding sequence is TGTGCCAGCAAACTAGGGGAGGGATTCCGAGCTTTCTTT.

The chain combines TRBV25-1 with TRBJ2-3, with D tentatively TRBD1 or TRBD2 (6 bases each). The V gene's germline CDR1 is MGHDK and CDR2 SYGVNS. CDR3 length equals 17 residues. V was trimmed by 6 bases and J by 0 bases, leaving 19 bases between them. CDR3: CASRGGSGAYSTDTQYF. In nucleotides, the CDR3 is TGTGCCAGCAGGGGGGGATCGGGGGCCTACAGCACAGATACGCAGTATTTT.

The V call is TRBV19, the J call TRBJ2-7; D gene ambiguous. CDR3 length equals 13 residues. CDR1 is LNHDA, CDR2 SQIVND, per germline (reference sequence). The germline V and J ends were trimmed by 2 bases and 2 bases, with 7 bases remaining between them. The CDR3 protein is CASSIMGTYEQYF. The CDR3 nucleotides are TGTGCCAGTAGTATAATGGGGACCTACGAGCAGTACTTC.

This clone has a handful of counts. The chain carries TRBV6-1 and TRBJ1-1; D gene ambiguous. This CDR3 has 15 residues. Germline CDR1 MNHNS, CDR2 SASEGT. Trimming removed 10 bases at V and 0 bases at J, with 18 bases between. DNA for the CDR3: TGTGCCACCCGGAAGCAGGAGCCTCTGAACACTGAAGCTTTCTTT. As protein: CATRKQEPLNTEAFF.

This clone has a handful of counts. The chain carries TRBV19 and TRBJ1-2; 7 bases line up with TRBD1. Germline-derived CDR1 and CDR2 are LNHDA and SQIVND (reference sequence). The CDR3 contains 19 residues. The J segment lost 7 bases and the V segment lost 0 bases, leaving 20 bases of the junction unmatched. The DNA for the CDR3 is TGTGCCAGTAGTATAGATCACAGGATGACTGCCAGGGGGGCTAGTGGCTACACCTTC. This gives the protein CASSIDHRMTARGASGYTF.

The sample holds a few counts of this clone. This chain links TRBV7-8 with TRBJ2-1; 11 bases fit TRBD2. The CDR3 has 16 residues. Per germline, CDR1 SGHVS and CDR2 FQNEAQ. V dropped 3 bases and J dropped 6; count of bases not matched to a gene: 7. The DNA for the CDR3 is TGTGCCAGCAGCTTTGGGACTAGCGGACTCTTCAATGAGCAGTTCTTC. It codes for CASSFGTSGLFNEQFF.

The chain employs TRBV5-6 and TRBJ1-5, with D maybe TRBD1 (6 bases). The V and J ends lost 3 bases and 5 bases respectively, with 12 bases between them. The CDR3 is made up of 14 amino acids. CDR1 is SGHDT, CDR2 YYEEEE, per germline. DNA of the CDR3: TGTGCCAGCAGCTCTACAGGGATATATCAGCCCCAGCATTTT. Translated, it gives CASSSTGIYQPQHF.

The rearrangement links TRBV5-1 to TRBJ2-7; 9 bases match TRBD1. The ends lost 5 bases at V and 6 bases at J; junction bases unmatched: 6. Germline CDR1 reads SGHRS; CDR2 reads YFSETQ. This CDR3 contains 13 residues. CDR3 bases: TGCGCCAGCAGTAAGGGACAGGGCGGCGAGCAGTACTTC. It is translated as CASSKGQGGEQYF.

The V and J genes are TRBV7-2 and TRBJ2-5; unclear D gene. Between the trimmed V and J ends, which lost 5 bases and 1 base, there was a span of 11 bases. CDR1 is SGHTA, CDR2 FQGNSA, per germline. The CDR3 runs 14 residues. This CDR3 reads CASSRSWGQETQYF. The CDR3 nucleotides read TGTGCCAGCAGCCGAAGTTGGGGCCAAGAGACCCAGTACTTC.

V is TRBV7-6 and J is TRBJ1-1; D may be TRBD1 (5 bases). The CDR3 totals 16 residues. Germline V lookup: CDR1 SGHVS, CDR2 FNYEAQ. The V end was cut by 5 bases, the J end by 1 base, with 17 bases between. CDR3 amino acids: CASSLHPGTANTEAFF. CDR3 DNA: TGTGCCAGCAGCCTACATCCCGGGACCGCGAACACTGAAGCTTTCTTT.

The chain uses TRBV2 and TRBJ2-3; D is uncertain. Germline CDR1 reads SNHLY; CDR2 reads FYNNEI. Trimming pared 6 bases from V and 2 bases from J, leaving 12 bases between. The CDR3 is 14 residues long. The CDR3 bases are TGTGCCAGCAGCCTGAGAAGGGTCACAGATACGCAGTATTTT. It codes for CASSLRRVTDTQYF.

DNA for the CDR3: TGTGCCATTCGGACAGGGAGTGTGGACGAGCAGTACTTC. This gives the protein CAIRTGSVDEQYF. The rearrangement joins TRBV10-3 to TRBJ2-7; 8 bases map to TRBD1. The ends lost 9 bases at V and 5 bases at J; junction bases unmatched: 9. The length of the CDR3 is 13 residues. Germline V gene sequence: CDR1 ENHRY, CDR2 SYGVKD.

The chain links TRBV27 to TRBJ1-2, with D possibly TRBD1 on 5 matching bases. The CDR3 loop spans 15 amino acids. Trimming left V 5 bases short and J 7 bases short, with 20 bases between. Germline V gene lookup returns CDR1 MNHEY and CDR2 SMNVEV (reference sequence). CDR3 DNA sequence: TGTGCCAGCAGTGGATCCGGGACTACCCTAAGTGGCTACACCTTC. Translating it yields CASSGSGTTLSGYTF.

This clone was recorded once. The rearrangement links TRBV27 to TRBJ2-6; 7 bases map to TRBD2. The CDR3 sequence is 15 residues long. Germline values: CDR1 MNHEY, CDR2 SMNVEV (reference sequence). V lost 7 bases, J lost 2 bases, and 5 bases stayed unmatched. CDR3 bases: TGTGCCAGCAAGACTAGCTGGGCTGGGGCCAACGTCCTGACTTTC. Protein product: CASKTSWAGANVLTF.

This rearrangement joins TRBV7-6 to TRBJ2-7; D unresolved. This CDR3 is built from 13 residues. V was trimmed by 1 base and J by 0 bases, leaving 4 bases between them. Germline loops: CDR1 SGHVS, CDR2 FNYEAQ. The CDR3 nucleotides are TGTGCCAGCAGCTTAGGCCCCTCCTACGAGCAGTACTTC. This codes for CASSLGPSYEQYF.

This clone was seen more than once but under ten times. In nucleotides, the CDR3 is TGCAGCGTTGGGACTAGTTTGTACTCCTACAATGAGCAGTTCTTC. The encoded protein is CSVGTSLYSYNEQFF. The V gene is TRBV29-1, the J gene TRBJ2-1, with 7 bases matching TRBD2. Germline V gives CDR1 SQVTM, CDR2 ANQGSEA. Trimming took 4 bases from V and 0 from J; bases not matched to a gene: 6. The CDR3 spans 15 residues.

The chain recombines TRBV15 with TRBJ1-1; tentatively, D is TRBD1 (5 bases). Trimming stripped 0 bases from V and 10 bases from J, with 18 bases between. The CDR3 totals 15 residues. Germline lookup yields CDR1 LNHNV and CDR2 YYDKDF (reference sequence). CDR3 in amino acids: CATSREGQVPRGAFF. The CDR3 coding sequence is TGTGCCACCAGCAGAGAAGGTCAGGTCCCGAGGGGAGCTTTCTTT.

The chain is built from TRBV29-1 and TRBJ1-5; the D gene is possibly TRBD1 (6 bases). CDR3 length: 14 residues. Trimming stripped 5 bases from V and 0 bases from J, with 11 bases between. Germline V gives CDR1 SQVTM, CDR2 ANQGSEA. CDR3 nucleotides: TGCAGCGTTTCCGTGGACAGTAGCAATCAGCCCCAGCATTTT. Amino acid sequence: CSVSVDSSNQPQHF.

This clone was observed a handful of times. The genes are TRBV2 and TRBJ1-5; D is undetermined. Trimming pared 5 bases from V and 0 bases from J, leaving 11 bases between. The CDR3 loop spans 15 amino acids. Germline loops: CDR1 SNHLY, CDR2 FYNNEI. The CDR3 protein is CASSLPGVSNQPQHF. In DNA, the CDR3 is TGTGCCAGCAGTTTGCCCGGGGTTAGCAATCAGCCCCAGCATTTT.

This clone was counted once. The genes are TRBV21-1 and TRBJ1-4; TRBD1 was called by the table and not checked on the DNA. TRBV21-1 is described as a pseudogene. There are 18 residues in the CDR3. This CDR3 reads CASSKGKKGTGFNEKLFF. CDR3 bases: TGTGCCAGCAGCAAAGGAAAAAAAGGGACAGGGTTTAATGAAAAACTGTTTTTT.

This clone was seen a few times. The chain has TRBV28 and TRBJ2-5; perhaps TRBD2 as D (6 bases). In germline, CDR1 is MDHEN, CDR2 SYDVKM. The CDR3 has 14 residues. V lost 10 bases and J 7 bases, leaving 22 bases between the germline ends. The CDR3 region is CATQRRDPLGTQYF. CDR3 in DNA: TGTGCCACGCAGCGGCGGGACCCTCTGGGGACCCAGTACTTC.

The rearrangement uses TRBV6-1 and TRBJ1-3; no clear D. Germline V gene lookup returns CDR1 MNHNS and CDR2 SASEGT. The V and J ends lost 4 bases and 0 bases respectively, with 7 bases between them. The CDR3 sequence is 14 residues long. The CDR3 sequence: CASSVKGSGNTIYF. The CDR3 DNA reads as TGTGCCAGCAGTGTCAAGGGCTCTGGAAACACCATATATTTT.

The CDR3 here is CASSLTGGNQPQHF. As DNA, the CDR3 is TGTGCCAGCAGCTTAACAGGGGGCAATCAGCCCCAGCATTTT. J is TRBJ1-5 and V is TRBV7-2; 7 nucleotides match TRBD1. The ends lost 2 bases at V and 2 bases at J; junction bases unmatched: 0. The CDR3 length is 14 residues. From germline, CDR1 is SGHTA and CDR2 FQGNSA.

The chain joins TRBV6-1 to TRBJ1-6; 10 bases map to TRBD1. The CDR3 extends over 14 amino acids. CDR1 is MNHNS and CDR2 is SASEGT in the germline V gene. J was trimmed by 8 bases and V by 6 bases; bases with no gene match: 4. The CDR3 nucleotides read TGTGCCAGCAGCCGCGGGACAGGGGATTCACCCCTCCACTTT. It translates to CASSRGTGDSPLHF.

The rearrangement joins TRBV10-3 to TRBJ2-1, with 7 bases fitting TRBD2. Germline trimming cut 10 bases from V and 8 bases from J; bases unmatched to any gene: 11. The germline CDR1 and CDR2 sequences are ENHRY and SYGVKD. The CDR3 loop spans 13 amino acids. The CDR3 sequence is CATLMAGEDEQFF. As DNA, the CDR3 is TGTGCCACCCTAATGGCGGGGGAGGATGAGCAGTTCTTC.

The chain combines TRBV4-3 with TRBJ2-3; TRBD1 matches 9 bases. The V segment lost 0 bases and the J segment 4 bases; nucleotides outside the gene matches: 5. CDR3 length: 16 residues. The germline gives CDR1 LGHNA, CDR2 YSLEER. CDR3: CASSQDLGQGSDTQYF. CDR3 nucleotides: TGCGCCAGCAGCCAAGATTTAGGACAGGGGTCAGATACGCAGTATTTT.

The chain has TRBV6-4 and TRBJ2-1; 10 nucleotides agree with TRBD2. V shed 4 bases and J 9 bases; nucleotides not matched to a gene: 12. This CDR3 contains 16 residues. Per the germline V gene, CDR1 is MRHNA and CDR2 is SNTAGT. CDR3 DNA sequence: TGTGCCAGCAGTGCAATGATGCTCGGGACTAGCGTTGAGCAGTTCTTC. Residues: CASSAMMLGTSVEQFF.

This clone was observed a few times. CDR3 nucleotides: TGTGCCAGTAGTATCGTCGGGACAGACACAGATACGCAGTATTTT. Its protein is CASSIVGTDTDTQYF. The V and J genes are TRBV19 and TRBJ2-3; 7 bases align to TRBD1. The V and J ends lost 3 bases and 2 bases, in that order; junction bases with no gene match: 5. Looked up from germline, CDR1 is LNHDA and CDR2 is SQIVND (reference sequence). The CDR3 totals 15 residues.